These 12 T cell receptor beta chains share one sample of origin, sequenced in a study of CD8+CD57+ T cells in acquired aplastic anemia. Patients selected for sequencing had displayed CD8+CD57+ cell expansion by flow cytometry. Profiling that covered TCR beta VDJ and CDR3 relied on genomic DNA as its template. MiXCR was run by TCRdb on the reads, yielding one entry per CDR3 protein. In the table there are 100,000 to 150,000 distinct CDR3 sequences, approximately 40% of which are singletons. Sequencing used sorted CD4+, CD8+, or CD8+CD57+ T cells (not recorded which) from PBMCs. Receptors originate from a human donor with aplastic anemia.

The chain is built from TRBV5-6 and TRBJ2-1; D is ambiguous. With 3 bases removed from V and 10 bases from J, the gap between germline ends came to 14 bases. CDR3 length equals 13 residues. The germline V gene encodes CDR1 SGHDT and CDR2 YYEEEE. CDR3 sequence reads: CASSSITIHEQFF. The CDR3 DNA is TGTGCCAGCAGCTCTATCACAATTCACGAGCAGTTCTTC.

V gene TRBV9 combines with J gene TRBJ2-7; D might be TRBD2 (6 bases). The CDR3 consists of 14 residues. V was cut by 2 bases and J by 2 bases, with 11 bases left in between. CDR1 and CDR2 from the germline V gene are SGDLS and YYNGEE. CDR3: CASSVQGGTYEQYF. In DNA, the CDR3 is TGTGCCAGCAGCGTCCAGGGAGGAACCTACGAGCAGTACTTC.

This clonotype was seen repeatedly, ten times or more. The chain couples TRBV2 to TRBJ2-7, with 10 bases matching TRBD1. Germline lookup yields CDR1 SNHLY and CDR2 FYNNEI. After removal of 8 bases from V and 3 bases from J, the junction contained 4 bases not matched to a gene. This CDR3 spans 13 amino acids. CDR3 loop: CASGRDRGYEQYF. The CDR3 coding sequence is TGTGCCAGCGGCCGGGACAGGGGCTACGAGCAGTACTTC. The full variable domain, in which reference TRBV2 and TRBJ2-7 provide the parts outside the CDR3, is EPEVTQTPSHQVTQMGQEVILRCVPISNHLYFYWYRQILGQKVEFLVSFYNNEISEKSEIFDDQFSVERPDGSNFTLKIRSTKLEDSAMYFCASGRDRGYEQYFGPGTRLTVT.

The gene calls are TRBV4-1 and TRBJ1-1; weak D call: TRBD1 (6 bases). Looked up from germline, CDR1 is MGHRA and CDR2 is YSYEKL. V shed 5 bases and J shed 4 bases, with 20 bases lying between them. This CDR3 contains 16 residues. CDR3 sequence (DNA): TGCGCCAGCAGCTTGGGGCCCGGGACAATGGGCACTGAAGCTTTCTTT. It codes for CASSLGPGTMGTEAFF.

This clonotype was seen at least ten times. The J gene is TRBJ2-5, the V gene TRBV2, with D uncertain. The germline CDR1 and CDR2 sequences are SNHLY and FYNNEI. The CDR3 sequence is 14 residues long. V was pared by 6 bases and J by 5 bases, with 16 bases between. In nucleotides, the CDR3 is TGTGCCAGCAGGTCCAGACTGCCTGGGGAGACCCAGTACTTC. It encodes CASRSRLPGETQYF.

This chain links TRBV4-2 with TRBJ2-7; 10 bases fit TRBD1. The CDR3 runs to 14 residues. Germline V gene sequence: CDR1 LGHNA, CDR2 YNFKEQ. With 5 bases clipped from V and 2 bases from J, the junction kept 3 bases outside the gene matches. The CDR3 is CASSGTGATYEQYV. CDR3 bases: TGTGCCAGCAGCGGGACAGGGGCCACCTACGAGCAGTACGTC.

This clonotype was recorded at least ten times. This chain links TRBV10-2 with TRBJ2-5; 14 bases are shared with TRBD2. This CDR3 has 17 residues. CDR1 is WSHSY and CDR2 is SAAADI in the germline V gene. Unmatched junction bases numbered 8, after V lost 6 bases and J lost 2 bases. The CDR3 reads CASRGTSGGPSQETQYF. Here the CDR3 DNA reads TGCGCCAGCAGGGGGACTAGCGGGGGCCCATCTCAAGAGACCCAGTACTTC.

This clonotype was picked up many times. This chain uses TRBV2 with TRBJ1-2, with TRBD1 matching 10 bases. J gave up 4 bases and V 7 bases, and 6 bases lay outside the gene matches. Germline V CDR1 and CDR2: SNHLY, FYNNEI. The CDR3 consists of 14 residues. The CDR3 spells CASNDRGRSYGYTF. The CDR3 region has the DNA TGTGCCAGCAATGACAGGGGGCGCAGCTATGGCTACACCTTC. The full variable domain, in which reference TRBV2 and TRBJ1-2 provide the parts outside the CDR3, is EPEVTQTPSHQVTQMGQEVILRCVPISNHLYFYWYRQILGQKVEFLVSFYNNEISEKSEIFDDQFSVERPDGSNFTLKIRSTKLEDSAMYFCASNDRGRSYGYTFGSGTRLTVV.

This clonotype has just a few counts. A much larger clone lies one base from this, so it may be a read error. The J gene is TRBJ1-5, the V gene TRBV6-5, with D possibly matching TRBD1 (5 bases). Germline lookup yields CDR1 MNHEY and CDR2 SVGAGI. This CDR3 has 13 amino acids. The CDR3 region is CAGSYSWDQPQHF. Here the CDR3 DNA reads TGTGCCGGCAGTTACTCGTGGGACCAGCCCCAGCATTTT.

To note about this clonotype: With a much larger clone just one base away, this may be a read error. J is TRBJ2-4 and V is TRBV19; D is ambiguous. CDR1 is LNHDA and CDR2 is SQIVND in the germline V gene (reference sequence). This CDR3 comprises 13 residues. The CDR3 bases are TGTGCCAGTAGTGAAAATCGGAAAAACACTCAGTACTTC. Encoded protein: CASSENRKNTQYF. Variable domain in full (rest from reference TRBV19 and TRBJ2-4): DGGITQSPKYLFRKEGQNVTLSCEQNLNHDAMYWYRQDPGQGLRLIYYSQIVNDFQKGDIAEGYSVSREKKESFPLTVTSAQKNPTAFYLCASSENRKNTQYFGAGTRLSVL.

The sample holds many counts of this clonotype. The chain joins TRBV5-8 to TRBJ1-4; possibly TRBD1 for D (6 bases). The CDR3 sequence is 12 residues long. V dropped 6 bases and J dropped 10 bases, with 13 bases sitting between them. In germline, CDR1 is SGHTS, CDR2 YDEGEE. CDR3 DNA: TGTGCCAGCATGCCGACAGGTGGAAAACTGTTTTTT. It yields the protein CASMPTGGKLFF.

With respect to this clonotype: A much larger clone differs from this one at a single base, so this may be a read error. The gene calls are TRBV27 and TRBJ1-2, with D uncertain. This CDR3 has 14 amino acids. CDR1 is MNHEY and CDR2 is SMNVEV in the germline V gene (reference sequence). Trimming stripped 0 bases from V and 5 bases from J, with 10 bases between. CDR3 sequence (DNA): TGTGCCAGCAGTTTATCGACCGGTCGGTATGGCTACACCTTC. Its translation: CASSLSTGRYGYTF.